Each of the 15 T cell receptor beta chains below was sequenced from the same sample in a study of regulatory T cells in long-lasting Graves disease. Arm-PCR of CDR3 regions and iRepertoire HTBI primers were used to build TCR beta libraries. In TCRdb, the multiplex PCR reads were re-called with MiXCR into one record per CDR3 protein. Altogether more than 650,000 distinct CDR3 sequences are present, about 30% being singletons, with the ten largest covering roughly 41%. Time point of the sample: persistent/refractory GD, antithyroid drugs over 5 years with positive TRAb. Preparation of the TCR library used RNA extracted from PBMCs. Sequenced here: peripheral blood mononuclear cells (PBMCs), sampled when the disease was refractory, from a patient treated with antithyroid drugs. The source of these receptors is a female donor with Graves disease.

This clonotype was detected only a few times. The V and J genes are TRBV6-5 and TRBJ1-2; D gene uncertain. The V end lost 0 bases, the J end lost 3 bases, and 17 bases lay between the germline ends. Per the germline V gene, CDR1 is MNHEY and CDR2 is SVGAGI. This CDR3 contains 17 residues. DNA of the CDR3: TGTGCCAGCAGTTACTCCGTGTTGAGGAGGACCGACTATGGCTACACCTTC. It encodes CASSYSVLRRTDYGYTF.

This clonotype showed up many times. The chain links TRBV12-3 or TRBV12-4 to TRBJ1-2, with 8 bases fitting TRBD1. V trimming: 5 bases; J trimming: 0 bases; junction bases outside the gene matches: 2. The CDR3 covers 14 residues. Here the CDR3 DNA reads TGTGCCAGCAGTCGACAGGGGACTAACTATGGCTACACCTTC. Translating gives CASSRQGTNYGYTF.

The CDR3 DNA is TGCAGTGCTAGAGTTGATAGTAGTCCGAACACTGAAGCTTTCTTT. Protein product: CSARVDSSPNTEAFF. V and J are TRBV20-1 and TRBJ1-1; D gene ambiguous. CDR3 length: 15 residues. The germline V gene encodes CDR1 DFQATT and CDR2 SNEGSKA (reference sequence). V shed 1 base and J shed 1 base, with 13 bases lying between them.

This clonotype occurred a few times. The chain recombines TRBV12-5 with TRBJ2-7; TRBD1 agrees at 9 bases. The CDR3 loop spans 14 amino acids. J lost 2 bases, V lost 6 bases, and 5 bases had no gene match. Germline CDR1 and CDR2: LGHNT and FRNRAP. As DNA, the CDR3 is TGTGCTAGTGGCCCACAGGGGGCGGCCTACGAGCAGTACTTC. Translating gives CASGPQGAAYEQYF. The full variable domain, completed using reference TRBV12-5 and TRBJ2-7, is DARVTQTPRHKVTEMGQEVTMRCQPILGHNTVFWYRQTMMQGLELLAYFRNRAPLDDSGMPKDRFSAEMPDATLATLKIQPSEPRDSAVYFCASGPQGAAYEQYFGPGTRLTVT.

The chain has TRBV5-1 and TRBJ1-6; 7 positions agree with TRBD1. V lost 1 base, J lost 0 bases, and 4 bases stayed unmatched. The germline V gene has CDR1 SGHRS and CDR2 YFSETQ. The CDR3 consists of 17 residues. As DNA, the CDR3 is TGCGCCAGCAGCTTGCAGACAGGGTTCTCCTATAATTCACCCCTCCACTTT. It codes for CASSLQTGFSYNSPLHF.

As regards this clonotype: Without the conserved terminal phenylalanine or tryptophan, this CDR3 likely stems from a read error. V gene TRBV20-1 combines with J gene TRBJ2-7, with 8 bases fitting TRBD1. The germline V gene has CDR1 DFQATT and CDR2 SNEGSKA (reference sequence). The CDR3 has 16 amino acids. The V and J ends lost 0 bases and 3 bases, in that order; junction bases with no gene match: 10. The CDR3 DNA is TGCAGTGCTAGAGACAAATCAGGGGGCAAGGTCTACGAGCAGTACCTC. Its protein is CSARDKSGGKVYEQYL.

This clonotype was picked up a small number of times. The chain combines TRBV7-2 with TRBJ1-1, with D maybe TRBD1 (6 bases). The CDR3 covers 16 residues. V was trimmed by 8 bases and J by 5 bases, leaving 24 bases between them. Germline V gene data show CDR1 as SGHTA and CDR2 as FQGNSA. The CDR3 loop reads CASLTRDTYLQTEAFF. CDR3 in DNA: TGTGCCAGCCTAACCCGGGACACCTACTTACAAACTGAAGCTTTCTTT.

CDR3 nucleotide sequence: TGTGCCAGCACCCCTGGGGGGGTTCTTAACTATGGCTACACCTTC. Amino acid sequence: CASTPGGVLNYGYTF. V and J are TRBV2 and TRBJ1-2; maybe TRBD1 (5 bases). This CDR3 region has 15 residues. Trimming pared 7 bases from V and 1 base from J, leaving 16 bases between. The germline gives CDR1 SNHLY, CDR2 FYNNEI.

The sample holds a few counts of this clonotype. This chain links TRBV27 with TRBJ2-6, with no clear D. CDR1 MNHEY and CDR2 SMNVEV come from the germline V gene (reference sequence). The CDR3 runs to 19 residues. V was pared by 5 bases and J by 0 bases, with 20 bases between. This chain's CDR3 is CASSPRTEMGFSGANVLTF. As DNA, the CDR3 is TGTGCCAGCAGTCCTCGGACGGAAATGGGATTCTCTGGGGCCAACGTCCTGACTTTC.

Turning to this clonotype: A read error may explain this, as a much larger clone is one base away. This chain uses TRBV6-2 or TRBV6-3 with TRBJ1-2, with unresolved D. The V and J ends lost 5 bases and 4 bases respectively, with 14 bases between them. Germline values: CDR1 MNHEY, CDR2 SVGEGT. This CDR3 is built from 14 residues. CDR3 sequence: CASSVIPGPYGYTF. The CDR3 coding sequence is TGTGCCAGCAGTGTGATCCCCGGACCCTATGGCTACACCTTC.

The rearrangement joins TRBV14 to TRBJ1-2, with a tentative D call TRBD1 (5 bases). The germline gives CDR1 SGHDN, CDR2 FVKESK. The V and J ends lost 0 bases and 7 bases respectively, with 15 bases between them. There are 15 residues in the CDR3. The CDR3 here is CASSQEESGRGGYTF. The CDR3 DNA reads as TGTGCCAGCAGCCAAGAAGAGTCAGGGCGCGGTGGCTACACCTTC. Based on the CDR3 plus reference TRBV14 and TRBJ1-2, the full variable domain is EAGVTQFPSHSVIEKGQTVTLRCDPISGHDNLYWYRRVMGKEIKFLLHFVKESKQDESGMPNNRFLAERTGGTYSTLKVQPAELEDSGVYFCASSQEESGRGGYTFGSGTRLTVV.

This clonotype was found a few times. The V gene is TRBV24-1, the J gene TRBJ2-5; the match to TRBD1 covers 9 bases. J gave up 2 bases and V 5 bases, and 8 bases lay outside the gene matches. The CDR3 spans 16 residues. In germline, CDR1 is KGHDR, CDR2 SFDVKD. The CDR3: CATSARTGTGQETQYF. The CDR3, as DNA: TGTGCCACCAGTGCCCGAACCGGGACAGGGCAAGAGACCCAGTACTTC.

The chain combines TRBV20-1 with TRBJ1-2; D unclear. The CDR3 runs 11 residues. Germline lookup yields CDR1 DFQATT and CDR2 SNEGSKA (reference sequence). The V and J ends lost 0 bases and 8 bases respectively, with 7 bases between them. CDR3 residues: CSARDPQGYTF. As DNA, the CDR3 is TGCAGTGCTAGAGATCCCCAGGGCTACACCTTC.

The J gene is TRBJ1-3, the V gene TRBV12-3 or TRBV12-4; 8 bases are a match to TRBD1. V trimming: 8 bases; J trimming: 2 bases; junction bases outside the gene matches: 5. The CDR3 totals 14 residues. This chain's CDR3 is CASGRTGTGNTIYF. The CDR3 nucleotides are TGTGCCAGCGGTCGGACAGGGACTGGAAACACCATATATTTT.

Here the CDR3 reads CASSFWAGSYEQYF. The CDR3 nucleotides read TGTGCCAGCAGCTTCTGGGCGGGTAGCTACGAGCAGTACTTC. The chain joins TRBV7-2 to TRBJ2-7, with a possible D match to TRBD2 (5 bases). V was cut by 3 bases and J by 3 bases, with 12 bases left in between. CDR1 is SGHTA, CDR2 FQGNSA, per germline. This CDR3 is built from 14 residues.